A selection of T cell receptor beta chains follows, all from one sample in a study of neurological immune-mediated disorders. Using its own MiXCR run on the 5' RACE reads, TCRdb lists one record per CDR3 protein. The table includes about 55,000 distinct CDR3 sequences, around 4.4% detected once. Sequenced: PBMCs. These receptors originate from a man in his forties or fifties with multiple sclerosis. Each CDR3 is given with its conserved first and last residue. D genes are given only for firm matches. Size is omitted from some rows. Given values are once, few, many or a class for expanded clones.

J gene,clone size,D gene,V gene,CDR3 DNA,CDR3 protein
TRBJ2-2,.,TRBD1,TRBV4-1,TGCGCCAGCAGCCCCGCCCGACAGGGGTTCGGGGAGCTGTTTTTT,CASSPARQGFGELFF
TRBJ1-3,few,.,TRBV6-5,TGTGCCAGCAGACCGGACAGCCATGGAAACACCATATATTTT,CASRPDSHGNTIYF
TRBJ2-2,few,.,TRBV3-1,TGTGCCAGCAGCCACGTGGGGCCCGGGGAGCTGTTTTTT,CASSHVGPGELFF
TRBJ2-2,many,TRBD1,TRBV29-1,TGCAGCGTCCACAAAACCAGACAGGGGAAGGATTATTGGACCGGGGAGCTGTTTTTT,CSVHKTRQGKDYWTGELFF
TRBJ2-1,many,TRBD2,TRBV5-1,TGCGCCAGCAGCTTGGTATTAGCGGGAGAGGATGAGCAGTTCTTC,CASSLVLAGEDEQFF
TRBJ2-5,many,.,TRBV7-9,TGTGCCAGCAGAACCGGACAGACACAAGAGACCCAGTACTTC,CASRTGQTQETQYF
TRBJ1-2,many,.,TRBV27,TGTGCCAGCTCCTCCGGCTCAGCTGGCTACACCTTC,CASSSGSAGYTF
TRBJ2-5,many,.,TRBV20-1,TGCAGTGCTAGAGGCGGCGTAGCGGTTCAAGAGACCCAGTACTTC,CSARGGVAVQETQYF
TRBJ1-1,many,TRBD1,TRBV7-9,TGTGCCAGCAGCCTCGAGGACAGGGCTGAAGCTTTCTTT,CASSLEDRAEAFF
TRBJ2-5,many,TRBD2,TRBV2,TGTGCCAGCAGTGCGGGAGCGGGGGGGCGAGAGACCCAGTACTTC,CASSAGAGGRETQYF
TRBJ2-7,many,TRBD1,TRBV20-1,TGCAGTGCTAGAGGGACAGGGGCCCGTCTCGAGCAGTACTTC,CSARGTGARLEQYF
TRBJ2-1,many,TRBD2,TRBV20-1,TGCAGTGCTGATAAGCGGGAGGGTCACAATGAGCAGTTCTTC,CSADKREGHNEQFF
TRBJ2-3,many,.,TRBV3-1,TGTGCCAGCAGCCAAGCTCTAGGGGGTACAGATACGCAGTATTTT,CASSQALGGTDTQYF
TRBJ1-6,many,.,TRBV20-1,TGCAGTGCTTGGACGGCCAATTCACCCCTCCACTTT,CSAWTANSPLHF
TRBJ1-6,many,TRBD1,TRBV7-9,TGTGCCAGCGGCCCTCCAGGGGGCGCGAATTCACCCCTCCACTTT,CASGPPGGANSPLHF
TRBJ2-3,many,.,TRBV5-1,TGCGCCAGCAGCGTGGGGGATATCACAGATACGCAGTATTTT,CASSVGDITDTQYF
TRBJ1-5,.,.,TRBV7-2,TGTGCCAGCAGCTACGGGACTCCTAATCAGCCCCAGAATTTT,CASSYGTPNQPQNF
TRBJ1-5,many,.,TRBV20-1,TGCAGTGCTAGCGACGGGAATCAGCCCCAGCATTTT,CSASDGNQPQHF
TRBJ1-5,many,.,TRBV3-1,TGTGCCAGCAGCCAAGGCGGCAATCAGCCCCAGCATTTT,CASSQGGNQPQHF
TRBJ2-7,many,TRBD2,TRBV20-1,TGCAGTGTTTTGGGAGGGGTATTTTCCTACGAGCAGTACTTC,CSVLGGVFSYEQYF
TRBJ2-2,many,.,TRBV5-1,TGCGCCAGCAGTTCCGGGCATCCGAACACCGGGGAGCTGTTTTTT,CASSSGHPNTGELFF
TRBJ1-2,many,.,TRBV20-1,TGCAGTGCTAGAGATTCCAGAAACTATGGCTACACCTTC,CSARDSRNYGYTF
TRBJ1-6,many,.,TRBV5-1,TGCGCCAGCAGCACGGACAGTAATTCACCCCTCCACTTT,CASSTDSNSPLHF
TRBJ2-2,many,.,TRBV3-1,TGTGCCAGCAGCCAAATTCTTCTAAACACCGGGGAGCTGTTTTTT,CASSQILLNTGELFF
TRBJ2-1,many,TRBD2,TRBV20-1,TGCAGTGCTAGACGGCCTAGCGGGAGCGGTGAGCAGTTCTTC,CSARRPSGSGEQFF
TRBJ1-3,.,TRBD1,TRBV20-1,TGCAGTGCTAGAGATTCCAGGGGGGGACCTGGAAACACCATATATTTT,CSARDSRGGPGNTIYF
TRBJ2-5,many,.,TRBV5-1,TGCGCCAGCAGCTTGAATTCTGGGGGCGAGGAGACCCAGTACTTC,CASSLNSGGEETQYF
TRBJ2-7,many,TRBD1,TRBV20-1,TGCAGTGCTAGGGGAGACAGGGTCTACGAGCAGTACTTC,CSARGDRVYEQYF
TRBJ2-1,many,.,TRBV5-1,TGCGCCAGCAGCTTGGACCCGGGGACCTACAATGAGCAGTTCTTC,CASSLDPGTYNEQFF
TRBJ1-5,many,TRBD1,TRBV7-6,TGTGCCAGCAGCCCAGGGGGGACGGTGGGACGGCCCCAGCATTTT,CASSPGGTVGRPQHF
TRBJ2-3,many,.,TRBV7-2,TGTGCCAGCAGCTACGGGACCGCCGATACGCAGTATTTT,CASSYGTADTQYF
TRBJ2-3,.,TRBD2,TRBV14,TGTGCCAGCAGCCAATCGACGGGACTAGCGGGAGGAACAGATACGCAGTATTTT,CASSQSTGLAGGTDTQYF
TRBJ2-7,.,TRBD2,TRBV11-2,TGTGCCAGCAGCTTTGGCCTGGGAGGGCCGTTTGACGAGCAGTACTTC,CASSFGLGGPFDEQYF